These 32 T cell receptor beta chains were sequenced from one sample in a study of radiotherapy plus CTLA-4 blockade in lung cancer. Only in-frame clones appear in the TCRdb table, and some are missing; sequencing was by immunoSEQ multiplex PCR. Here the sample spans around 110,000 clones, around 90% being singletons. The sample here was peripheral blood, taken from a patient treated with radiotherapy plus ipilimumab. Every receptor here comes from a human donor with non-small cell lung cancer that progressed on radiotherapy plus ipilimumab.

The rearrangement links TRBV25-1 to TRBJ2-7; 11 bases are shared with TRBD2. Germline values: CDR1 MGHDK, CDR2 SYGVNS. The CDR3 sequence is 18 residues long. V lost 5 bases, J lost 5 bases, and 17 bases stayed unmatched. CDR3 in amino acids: CASSQLAGVGTGKDEQYF. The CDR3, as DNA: TGTGCCAGCAGTCAACTAGCGGGAGTTGGAACAGGTAAGGACGAGCAGTACTTC.

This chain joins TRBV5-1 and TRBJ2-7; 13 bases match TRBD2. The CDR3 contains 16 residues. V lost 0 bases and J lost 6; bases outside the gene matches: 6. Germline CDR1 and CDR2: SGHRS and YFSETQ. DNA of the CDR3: TGCGCCAGCAGCTTGGGAGGGACTAGCGGGAAGGGCGAGCAGTACTTC. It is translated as CASSLGGTSGKGEQYF. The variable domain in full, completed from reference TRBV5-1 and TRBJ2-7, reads KAGVTQTPRYLIKTRGQQVTLSCSPISGHRSVSWYQQTPGQGLQFLFEYFSETQRNKGNFPGRFSGRQFSNSRSEMNVSTLELGDSALYLCASSLGGTSGKGEQYFGPGTRLTVT.

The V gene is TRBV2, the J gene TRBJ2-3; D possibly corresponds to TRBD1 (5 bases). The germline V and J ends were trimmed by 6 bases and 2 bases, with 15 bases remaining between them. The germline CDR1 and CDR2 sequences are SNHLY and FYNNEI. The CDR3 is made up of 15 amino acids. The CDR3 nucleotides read TGTGCCAGCAGGGAAAGGGGCCAGTTCACAGATACGCAGTATTTT. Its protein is CASRERGQFTDTQYF.

CDR3: CASRIVQGRSGELFF. The CDR3 DNA reads TGTGCCAGCAGAATAGTTCAGGGTAGATCCGGGGAGCTGTTTTTT. The rearrangement joins TRBV6-1 to TRBJ2-2; possibly TRBD1 for D (5 bases). Germline CDR1 and CDR2: MNHNS and SASEGT. This CDR3 has 15 amino acids. Between the trimmed V and J ends, which lost 6 bases and 6 bases, there was a span of 17 bases.

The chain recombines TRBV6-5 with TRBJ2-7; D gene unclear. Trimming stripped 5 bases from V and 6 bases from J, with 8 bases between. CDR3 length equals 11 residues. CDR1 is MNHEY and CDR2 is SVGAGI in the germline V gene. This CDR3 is CASSEFGEQYF. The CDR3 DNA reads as TGTGCCAGCAGTGAGTTCGGCGAGCAGTACTTC.

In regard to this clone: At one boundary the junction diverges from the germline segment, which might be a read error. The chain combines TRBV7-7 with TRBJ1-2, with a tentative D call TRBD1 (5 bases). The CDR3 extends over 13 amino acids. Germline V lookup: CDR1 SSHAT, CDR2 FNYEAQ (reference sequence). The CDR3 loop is CASSPGRGYGYTF. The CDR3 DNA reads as TGTGCTAGCAGCCCAGGGCGTGGCTATGGCTACACCTTC.

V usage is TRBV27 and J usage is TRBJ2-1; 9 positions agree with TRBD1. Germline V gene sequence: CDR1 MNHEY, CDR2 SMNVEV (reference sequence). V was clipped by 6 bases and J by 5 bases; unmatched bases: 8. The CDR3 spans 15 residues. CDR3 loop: CASSGVGTGNNEQFF. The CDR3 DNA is TGTGCCAGCAGCGGGGTCGGGACAGGGAACAATGAGCAGTTCTTC.

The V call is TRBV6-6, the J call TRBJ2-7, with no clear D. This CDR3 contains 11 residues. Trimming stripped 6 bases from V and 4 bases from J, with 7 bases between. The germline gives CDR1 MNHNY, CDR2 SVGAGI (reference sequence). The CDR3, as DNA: TGTGCCAGCAGCGGCCGATACGAGCAGTACTTC. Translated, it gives CASSGRYEQYF.

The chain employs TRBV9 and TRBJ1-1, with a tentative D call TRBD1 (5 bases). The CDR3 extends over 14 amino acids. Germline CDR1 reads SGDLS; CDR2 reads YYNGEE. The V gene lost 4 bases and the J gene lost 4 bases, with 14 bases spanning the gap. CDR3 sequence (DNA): TGTGCCAGCAGCTCCCATGCGAGGGGCACTGAAGCTTTCTTT. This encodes CASSSHARGTEAFF.

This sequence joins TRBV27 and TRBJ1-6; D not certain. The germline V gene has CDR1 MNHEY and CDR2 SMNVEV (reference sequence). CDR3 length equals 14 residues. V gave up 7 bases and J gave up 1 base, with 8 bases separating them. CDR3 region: CASMYSSYNSPLHF. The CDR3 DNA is TGTGCCAGCATGTATAGTTCCTATAATTCACCCCTCCACTTT.

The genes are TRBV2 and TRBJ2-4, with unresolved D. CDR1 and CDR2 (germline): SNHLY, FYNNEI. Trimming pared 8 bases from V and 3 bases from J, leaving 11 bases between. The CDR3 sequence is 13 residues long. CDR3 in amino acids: CASGPQSKNIQYF. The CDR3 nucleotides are TGTGCCAGCGGGCCGCAGAGCAAAAACATTCAGTACTTC.

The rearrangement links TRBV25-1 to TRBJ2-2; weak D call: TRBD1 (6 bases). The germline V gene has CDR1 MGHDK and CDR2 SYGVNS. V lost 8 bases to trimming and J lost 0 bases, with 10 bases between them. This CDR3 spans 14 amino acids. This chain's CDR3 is CASSTGPNTGELFF. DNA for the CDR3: TGTGCCAGCTCGACAGGCCCGAACACCGGGGAGCTGTTTTTT.

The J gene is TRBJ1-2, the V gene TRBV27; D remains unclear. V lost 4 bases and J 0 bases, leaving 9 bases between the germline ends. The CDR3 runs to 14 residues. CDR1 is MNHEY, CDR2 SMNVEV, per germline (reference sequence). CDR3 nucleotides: TGTGCCAGCAGTTCCTCTGGTGCTAACTATGGCTACACCTTC. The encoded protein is CASSSSGANYGYTF.

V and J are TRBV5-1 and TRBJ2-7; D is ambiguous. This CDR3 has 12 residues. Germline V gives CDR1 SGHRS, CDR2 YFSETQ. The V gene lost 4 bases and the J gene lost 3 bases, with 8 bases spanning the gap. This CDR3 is CASSLNLYEQYF. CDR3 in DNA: TGCGCCAGCAGCCTCAACCTCTACGAGCAGTACTTC.

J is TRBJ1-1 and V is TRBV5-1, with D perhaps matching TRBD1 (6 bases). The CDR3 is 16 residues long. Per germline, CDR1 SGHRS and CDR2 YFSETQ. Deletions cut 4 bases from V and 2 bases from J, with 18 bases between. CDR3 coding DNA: TGCGCCAGCAGCAGCGGAAGGGGGATCTCTAACACTGAAGCTTTCTTT. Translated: CASSSGRGISNTEAFF.

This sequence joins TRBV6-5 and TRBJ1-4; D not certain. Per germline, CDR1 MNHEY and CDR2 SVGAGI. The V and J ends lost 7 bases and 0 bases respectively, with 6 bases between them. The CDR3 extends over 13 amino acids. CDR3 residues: CASKRTTNEKLFF. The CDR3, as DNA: TGTGCCAGCAAACGTACAACTAATGAAAAACTGTTTTTT.

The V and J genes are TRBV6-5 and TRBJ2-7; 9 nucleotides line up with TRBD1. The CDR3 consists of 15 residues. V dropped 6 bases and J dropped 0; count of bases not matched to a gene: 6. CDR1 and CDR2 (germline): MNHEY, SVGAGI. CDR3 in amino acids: CASRFGDRDSYEQYF. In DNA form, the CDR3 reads TGTGCCAGCAGGTTCGGGGACAGGGACTCCTACGAGCAGTACTTC.

CDR3 loop: CASKRTETSTDTQYF. The DNA for the CDR3 is TGCGCCAGCAAGCGGACGGAAACTAGCACAGATACGCAGTATTTT. This chain connects TRBV10-1 to TRBJ2-3, with D possibly TRBD2 on 5 matching bases. V dropped 7 bases and J dropped 0 bases, with 14 bases sitting between them. Germline V CDR1 and CDR2: WNHNN, SYGVQD (reference sequence). The CDR3 has 15 residues.

CDR3 sequence: CASSELIAGGEQFF. CDR3 DNA sequence: TGTGCCAGCAGTGAGCTAATAGCGGGAGGCGAGCAGTTCTTC. This rearrangement joins TRBV2 to TRBJ2-1, with 10 positions matching TRBD2. With V trimmed by 3 bases and J by 10 bases, 6 bases remained unmatched. The V gene's germline CDR1 is SNHLY and CDR2 FYNNEI. The CDR3 is 14 residues long.

The CDR3 spells CASSLGDRVIRDGYTF. Written as DNA, the CDR3 is TGTGCCAGCAGCTTGGGGGACAGGGTCATCCGGGATGGCTACACCTTC. The gene calls are TRBV5-5 and TRBJ1-2; TRBD1 agrees at 9 bases. CDR3 length: 16 amino acids. In germline, CDR1 is SGHKS, CDR2 YYEKEE (reference sequence). The trim removed 0 bases at V and 6 bases at J, leaving 9 bases unmatched.

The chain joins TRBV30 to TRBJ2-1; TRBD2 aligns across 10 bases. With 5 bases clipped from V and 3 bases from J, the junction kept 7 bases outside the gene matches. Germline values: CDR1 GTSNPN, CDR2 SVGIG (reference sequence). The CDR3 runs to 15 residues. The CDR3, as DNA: TGTGCCTGGTGGAGAGCGGGAGGGAACTACAATGAGCAGTTCTTC. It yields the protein CAWWRAGGNYNEQFF.

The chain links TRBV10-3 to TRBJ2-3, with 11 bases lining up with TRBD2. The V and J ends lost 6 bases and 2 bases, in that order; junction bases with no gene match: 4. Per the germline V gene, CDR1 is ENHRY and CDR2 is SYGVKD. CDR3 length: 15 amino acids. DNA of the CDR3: TGTGCCATCAGCCTTAGCGGGAGGGCCACAGATACGCAGTATTTT. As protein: CAISLSGRATDTQYF.

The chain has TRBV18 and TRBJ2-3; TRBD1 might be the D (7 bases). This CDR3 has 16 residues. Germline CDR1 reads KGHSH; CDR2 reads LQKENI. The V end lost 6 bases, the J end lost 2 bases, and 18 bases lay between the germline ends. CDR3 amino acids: CASSGGQRIYTDTQYF. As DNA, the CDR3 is TGTGCCAGCTCGGGGGGACAGCGAATCTACACAGATACGCAGTATTTT.

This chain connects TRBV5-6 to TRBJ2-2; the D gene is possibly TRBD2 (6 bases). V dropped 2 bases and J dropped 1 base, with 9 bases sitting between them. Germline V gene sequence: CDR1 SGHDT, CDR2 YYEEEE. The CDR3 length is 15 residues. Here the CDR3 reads CASSFPGVNTGELFF. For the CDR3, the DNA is TGTGCCAGCAGCTTCCCGGGAGTGAACACCGGGGAGCTGTTTTTT.

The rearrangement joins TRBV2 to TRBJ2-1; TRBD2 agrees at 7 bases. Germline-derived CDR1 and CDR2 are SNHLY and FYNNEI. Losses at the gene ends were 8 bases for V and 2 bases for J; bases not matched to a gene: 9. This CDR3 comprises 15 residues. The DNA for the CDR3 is TGTGCCAGCCGGTCGTCAGCGGGAACCTACAATGAGCAGTTCTTC. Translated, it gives CASRSSAGTYNEQFF.

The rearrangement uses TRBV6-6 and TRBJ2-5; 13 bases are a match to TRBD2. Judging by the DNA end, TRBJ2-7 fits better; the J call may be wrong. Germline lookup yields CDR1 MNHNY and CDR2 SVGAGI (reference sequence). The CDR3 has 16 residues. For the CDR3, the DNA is TGTGCCAGCAGTCGCGCCACTAGCGGGAGGGCCTTCGAGCAGTACTTC. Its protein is CASSRATSGRAFEQYF.

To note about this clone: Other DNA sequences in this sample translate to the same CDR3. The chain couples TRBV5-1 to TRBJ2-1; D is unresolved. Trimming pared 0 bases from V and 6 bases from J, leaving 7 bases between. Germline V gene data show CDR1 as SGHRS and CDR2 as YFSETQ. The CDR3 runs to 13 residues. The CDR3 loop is CASSLAGGNEQFF. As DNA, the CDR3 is TGCGCCAGCAGCTTGGCCGGCGGCAATGAGCAGTTCTTC.

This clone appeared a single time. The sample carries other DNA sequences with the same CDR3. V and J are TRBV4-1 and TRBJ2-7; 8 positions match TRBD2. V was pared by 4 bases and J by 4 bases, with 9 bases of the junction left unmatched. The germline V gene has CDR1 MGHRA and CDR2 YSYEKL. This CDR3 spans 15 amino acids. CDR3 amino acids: CASSPAGTRSYEQYF. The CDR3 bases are TGCGCCAGCAGCCCAGCCGGGACTAGGTCGTACGAGCAGTACTTC.

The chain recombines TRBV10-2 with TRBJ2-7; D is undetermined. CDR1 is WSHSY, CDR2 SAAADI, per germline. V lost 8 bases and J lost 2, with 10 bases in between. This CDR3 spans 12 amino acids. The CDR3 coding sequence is TGCGCCAGCCAAGGAAATACCTACGAGCAGTACTTC. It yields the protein CASQGNTYEQYF.

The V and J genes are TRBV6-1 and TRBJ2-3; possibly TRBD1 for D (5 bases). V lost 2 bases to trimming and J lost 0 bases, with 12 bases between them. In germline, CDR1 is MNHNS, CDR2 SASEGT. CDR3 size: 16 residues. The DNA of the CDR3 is TGTGCCAGCAGTGAATGGGGCGGCCATAGCACAGATACGCAGTATTTT. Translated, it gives CASSEWGGHSTDTQYF.

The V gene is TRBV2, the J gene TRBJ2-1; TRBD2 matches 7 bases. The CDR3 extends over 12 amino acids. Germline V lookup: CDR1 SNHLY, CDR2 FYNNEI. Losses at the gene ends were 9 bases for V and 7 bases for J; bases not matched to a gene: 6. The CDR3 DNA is TGTGCCAGTCGGGAGGATGGGAATGAGCAGTTCTTC. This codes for CASREDGNEQFF.

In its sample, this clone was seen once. DNA of the CDR3: TGTGCCAGCAGCTTAATAACGAGGGGCGCGCCCTATGGCTACACCTTC. As protein: CASSLITRGAPYGYTF. The rearrangement uses TRBV7-9 and TRBJ1-2, with TRBD1 as a possible D gene (5 bases). This CDR3 has 16 amino acids. Germline V lookup: CDR1 SEHNR, CDR2 FQNEAQ (reference sequence). The V end lost 2 bases, the J end lost 4 bases, and 17 bases lay between the germline ends.